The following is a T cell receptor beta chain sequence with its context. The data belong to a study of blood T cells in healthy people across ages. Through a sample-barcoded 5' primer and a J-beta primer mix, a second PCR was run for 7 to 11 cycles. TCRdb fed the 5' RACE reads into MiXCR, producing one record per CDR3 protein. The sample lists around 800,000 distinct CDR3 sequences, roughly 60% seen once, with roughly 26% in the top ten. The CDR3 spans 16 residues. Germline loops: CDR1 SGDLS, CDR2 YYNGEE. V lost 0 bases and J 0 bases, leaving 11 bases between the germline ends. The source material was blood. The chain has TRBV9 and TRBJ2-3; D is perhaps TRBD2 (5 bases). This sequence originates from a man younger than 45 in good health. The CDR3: CASSVGRIGSTDTQYF. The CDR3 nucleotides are TGTGCCAGCAGCGTAGGGAGGATCGGCAGCACAGATACGCAGTATTTT.